This TCR beta chain was identified during a study of a mutant IDH1 vaccine in newly diagnosed glioma. Study context: Vaccines were begun 4-6 weeks after radiotherapy alone, or with temozolomide cycles.

General observations from the study: Patients showed vaccine-induced immune responses at a rate of approximately 93%.

The germline gives CDR1 LNHDA, CDR2 SQIVND (reference sequence). The CDR3 runs to 15 residues. V shed 1 base and J 2 bases; nucleotides not matched to a gene: 1. Details on this clone: Its specificity is unknown.

Clones were sequenced by immunoSEQ multiplex PCR, and TCRdb holds only the in-frame ones, with some missing. Of about 60,000 clones detected, around 84% appear once; the ten largest clones hold nearly 7.5%. Stated time point: week 5, during vaccination. Each dose of the vaccine consisted of 300 ug of mutant IDH1 20-mer peptide, with topical imiquimod. Sample: PBMCs, taken from a glioma patient whose treatment included an IDH1 peptide vaccine. This clonotype was obtained from a woman aged 45-65 years with glioma. The chain uses TRBV19 and TRBJ1-3, with 8 positions matching TRBD1. DNA of the CDR3: TGTGCCAGTAGTATAGCCAGGGGGCCTGGAAACACCATATATTTT. Translated, it gives CASSIARGPGNTIYF.